This TCR beta chain derives from a study of cytomegalovirus exposure and HLA in healthy donors. Trimming cost V 2 bases and J 4 bases, with 10 bases left between them. The CDR3 covers 13 residues. The V gene's germline CDR1 is SGHTS and CDR2 YDEGEE. Primers for the PCR totalled 60 Vbeta and 13 Jbeta. Data came from immunoSEQ multiplex PCR; TCRdb stores just in-frame clones and leaves some out. The profile shows approximately 100,000 clones, more than 75% of them singletons. The study, taken as a whole, reports: The authors judged a highly shared variant cluster likely a sequencing artifact. CMV antigen specificity of a few CMV-associated chains was confirmed in vitro. In a later analysis, the majority of CMV-associated beta chains seemingly showed HLA restriction. Later examination showed HLA-associated TCR beta chains had greater clonal expansion than equally common others.

A remark on this clone: Its target is unknown.

The TCR originated in a woman aged 45-60 years in good health and CMV-seropositive. This chain uses TRBV5-8 with TRBJ2-7; D is undetermined. The sequencing sample was made of PBMCs. Here the CDR3 reads CASSFPGLYEQYF. In DNA form, the CDR3 reads TGTGCCAGCAGCTTCCCCGGTTTGTACGAGCAGTACTTC.